One and the same sample provided the 32 T cell receptor beta chains below, sequenced in a study of T cells after yellow fever vaccination. TCRdb called the 5' RACE reads again in MiXCR, with one record for every CDR3 protein. The sample consists of under 55,000 distinct CDR3 sequences, more than 6.5% of them appearing once. The source was CD8+ T cells not binding an NS4B(214-222) dextramer, sorted from PBMCs, collected 35 to 50 days after the first yellow fever vaccination. Every receptor here comes from a young man who received the YFV17D yellow fever vaccine.

This clonotype showed up many times. The V call is TRBV7-2, the J call TRBJ1-1; weak D call: TRBD1 (6 bases). The CDR3 loop spans 12 amino acids. Germline CDR1 is SGHTA and CDR2 is FQGNSA. V gave up 2 bases and J gave up 11 bases, with 12 bases separating them. CDR3 coding DNA: TGTGCCAGCAGCTTAATCGGGGGCGACGCTTTCTTT. It translates to CASSLIGGDAFF.

This clonotype occurred many times. The chain links TRBV7-2 to TRBJ2-5, with a tentative D call TRBD2 (6 bases). From germline, CDR1 is SGHTA and CDR2 FQGNSA. The CDR3 consists of 15 residues. The V and J ends lost 5 bases and 3 bases respectively, with 16 bases between them. The CDR3 protein is CASSPIWRGEETQYF. The CDR3 nucleotides read TGTGCCAGCAGCCCCATCTGGCGGGGAGAAGAGACCCAGTACTTC.

About this clonotype itself: This may arise from a read error, as a much more abundant clone is one base away. The chain employs TRBV12-3 or TRBV12-4 and TRBJ1-1; possibly TRBD1 for D (6 bases). This CDR3 has 11 residues. Trimming cost V 6 bases and J 7 bases, with 9 bases left between them. CDR3 coding DNA: TGTGCCAGCAGGGGGGCCTATGAAGCTTTCTTT. The encoded protein is CASRGAYEAFF.

The chain has TRBV11-1 and TRBJ2-2, with D hard to call. Germline V gene data show CDR1 as SGHAT and CDR2 as FQDESV (reference sequence). Trimming left V 5 bases short and J 6 bases short, with 25 bases between. CDR3 length equals 18 residues. The CDR3 protein is CASSLPVPGTIIAGELFF. The CDR3 DNA reads as TGTGCCAGCAGCCTCCCCGTCCCGGGCACTATCATCGCCGGGGAGCTGTTTTTT.

This clonotype appeared many times. This chain joins TRBV11-1 and TRBJ2-1; D is ambiguous. V was cut by 5 bases and J by 5 bases, with 7 bases left in between. CDR3 length: 12 amino acids. Germline V CDR1 and CDR2: SGHAT, FQDESV (reference sequence). The chain's CDR3 is CASSRGDNEQFF. DNA of the CDR3: TGTGCCAGCAGCCGAGGAGACAATGAGCAGTTCTTC.

The J gene is TRBJ2-7, the V gene TRBV5-4, with 7 nucleotides matching TRBD1. Germline V gives CDR1 SGHNT, CDR2 YYREEE (reference sequence). The CDR3 runs to 13 residues. Trimming took 3 bases from V and 3 from J; bases not matched to a gene: 3. CDR3 bases: TGTGCCAGCAGCTGGGACAGTTTCTACGAGCAGTACTTC. Its protein product is CASSWDSFYEQYF.

This clonotype was recorded at least ten times. This chain connects TRBV9 to TRBJ1-2; D is unresolved. Trimming left V 6 bases short and J 8 bases short, with 14 bases between. The germline gives CDR1 SGDLS, CDR2 YYNGEE. This CDR3 region has 12 residues. In nucleotides, the CDR3 is TGTGCCAGCATTACTGGGTTCGAAGGCTACACCTTC. Translated, it gives CASITGFEGYTF.

In this sample, this clonotype turned up a few times. The V and J genes are TRBV12-3 or TRBV12-4 and TRBJ1-2; D may be TRBD1 (5 bases). The CDR3 extends over 14 amino acids. V lost 5 bases and J lost 2, with 12 bases in between. This chain's CDR3 is CASSPGRRNYGYTF. CDR3 DNA: TGTGCCAGCAGTCCGGGACGGCGGAACTATGGCTACACCTTC.

This clonotype was found many times. This chain uses TRBV11-2 with TRBJ2-1, with unresolved D. Trimming cost V 6 bases and J 9 bases, with 6 bases left between them. The germline gives CDR1 SGHAT, CDR2 FQNNGV. This CDR3 region has 10 residues. CDR3 sequence reads: CASSWGEQFF. The CDR3 region has the DNA TGTGCCAGCAGTTGGGGTGAGCAGTTCTTC.

The sample holds a few counts of this clonotype. The chain is built from TRBV11-2 and TRBJ1-5, with D perhaps matching TRBD1 (5 bases). The CDR3 has 16 amino acids. The germline V gene has CDR1 SGHAT and CDR2 FQNNGV. V was trimmed by 1 base and J by 7 bases, leaving 17 bases between them. The CDR3 here is CASSLGISGSGQPQHF. Written as DNA, the CDR3 is TGTGCCAGCAGCTTAGGAATTTCAGGGTCAGGGCAGCCCCAGCATTTT.

There are many counts of this clonotype. This sequence joins TRBV12-3 or TRBV12-4 and TRBJ2-4; D remains unclear. This CDR3 contains 16 residues. The V end was cut by 1 base, the J end by 0 bases, with 10 bases between. The CDR3 DNA is TGTGCCAGCAGTTTAGGACCCAACATAGCCAAAAACATTCAGTACTTC. This sequence encodes CASSLGPNIAKNIQYF.

CDR3 residues: CATGTANTEAFF. CDR3 bases: TGTGCCACCGGGACAGCGAACACTGAAGCTTTCTTT. The chain carries TRBV6-2 or TRBV6-3 and TRBJ1-1; 7 bases line up with TRBD1. The CDR3 contains 12 residues. In germline, CDR1 is MNHEY, CDR2 SVGEGT. After removal of 10 bases from V and 1 base from J, the junction contained 3 bases not matched to a gene.

This clonotype was counted a few times. J is TRBJ2-3 and V is TRBV29-1, with D possibly called TRBD1 or TRBD2 (5 bases each). V lost 4 bases and J lost 7, with 18 bases in between. CDR1 is SQVTM, CDR2 ANQGSEA, per germline. This CDR3 is 14 amino acids long. Here the CDR3 reads CSVVRDGARYTQYF. CDR3 in DNA: TGCAGCGTTGTCCGGGACGGGGCGCGATATACGCAGTATTTT.

DNA for the CDR3: TGTGCCAGCAGTGACGGTTACAATGAGCAGTTCTTC. Translation: CASSDGYNEQFF. The rearrangement links TRBV27 to TRBJ2-1; D is ambiguous. The germline V and J ends were trimmed by 5 bases and 4 bases, with 6 bases remaining between them. CDR1 is MNHEY, CDR2 SMNVEV, per germline (reference sequence). CDR3 length: 12 residues.

The chain couples TRBV25-1 to TRBJ2-7; TRBD2 agrees at 7 bases. With 7 bases clipped from V and 4 bases from J, the junction kept 10 bases outside the gene matches. Germline V gene data show CDR1 as MGHDK and CDR2 as SYGVNS. This CDR3 has 14 residues. The CDR3 protein is CASTGSGGRYEQYF. The DNA of the CDR3 is TGTGCCAGCACTGGATCGGGGGGACGGTACGAGCAGTACTTC.

This clonotype was seen at least ten times. The gene calls are TRBV4-2 and TRBJ2-2, with 10 bases matching TRBD2. The CDR3 loop spans 18 amino acids. Losses at the gene ends were 0 bases for V and 3 bases for J; bases not matched to a gene: 7. Looked up from germline, CDR1 is LGHNA and CDR2 is YNFKEQ. The CDR3 here is CASSQEDGLAVYTGELFF. The CDR3 DNA follows: TGTGCCAGCAGCCAAGAGGATGGACTAGCGGTGTACACCGGGGAGCTGTTTTTT.

The table lists this clonotype with a few counts. The chain employs TRBV6-5 and TRBJ2-7; 7 bases match TRBD1. There are 14 residues in the CDR3. Germline V gene data show CDR1 as MNHEY and CDR2 as SVGAGI. V shed 0 bases and J 6 bases; nucleotides not matched to a gene: 5. The CDR3 spells CASSYSKGAGEQYF. The CDR3 region has the DNA TGTGCCAGCAGTTACTCGAAGGGGGCTGGCGAGCAGTACTTC.

The V gene is TRBV29-1, the J gene TRBJ1-2; 8 bases fit TRBD1. Germline CDR1 SQVTM, CDR2 ANQGSEA. The V gene end was trimmed by 7 bases and the J gene end by 2 bases; junction bases not matched to a gene: 3. The CDR3 consists of 12 residues. This chain's CDR3 is CSAGQENYGYTF. CDR3 nucleotide sequence: TGCAGCGCGGGACAGGAAAACTATGGCTACACCTTC. The full variable domain, rest sourced from reference TRBV29-1 and TRBJ1-2, is SAVISQKPSRDICQRGTSLTIQCQVDSQVTMMFWYRQQPGQSLTLIATANQGSEATYESGFVIDKFPISRPNLTFSTLTVSNMSPEDSSIYLCSAGQENYGYTFGSGTRLTVV.

J is TRBJ2-1 and V is TRBV7-6; 9 nucleotides agree with TRBD2. V was clipped by 5 bases and J by 3 bases; unmatched bases: 2. This CDR3 is 14 amino acids long. Germline V lookup: CDR1 SGHVS, CDR2 FNYEAQ. CDR3: CASSLTSGYNEQFF. DNA of the CDR3: TGTGCCAGCAGCCTGACTAGCGGCTACAATGAGCAGTTCTTC. Based on the CDR3 plus reference TRBV7-6 and TRBJ2-1, the full variable domain is GAGVSQSPRYKVTKRGQDVALRCDPISGHVSLYWYRQALGQGPEFLTYFNYEAQQDKSGLPNDRFSAERPEGSISTLTIQRTEQRDSAMYRCASSLTSGYNEQFFGPGTRLTVL.

Only a few counts were recorded for this clonotype. The chain is built from TRBV7-9 and TRBJ2-3; no clear D gene. This CDR3 has 13 amino acids. Germline CDR1 SEHNR, CDR2 FQNEAQ (reference sequence). V was shortened by 5 bases and J by 13 bases, with 19 bases between the two germline ends. CDR3 bases: TGTGCCAGCAGCCACACATTAAACCTAGTGGAGTATTTT. It translates to CASSHTLNLVEYF.

This clonotype showed up many times. V and J are TRBV11-1 and TRBJ1-1, with 7 nucleotides matching TRBD1. Unmatched junction bases numbered 3, after V lost 4 bases and J lost 4 bases. The germline gives CDR1 SGHAT, CDR2 FQDESV (reference sequence). The CDR3 totals 13 residues. The DNA of the CDR3 is TGTGCCAGCAGCTCCAACAGGGGCACTGAAGCTTTCTTT. Amino acids: CASSSNRGTEAFF.

Ten or more counts support this clonotype. This chain joins TRBV11-2 and TRBJ2-2, with D maybe TRBD1 (7 bases). The length of the CDR3 is 18 residues. Germline lookup yields CDR1 SGHAT and CDR2 FQNNGV. V lost 5 bases and J 2 bases, leaving 21 bases between the germline ends. The CDR3 here is CASSLPMGGQTNTGELFF. The CDR3 coding sequence is TGTGCCAGCAGCCTGCCAATGGGGGGACAGACTAACACCGGGGAGCTGTTTTTT.

As for this clonotype: A much larger clone differs from this one at a single base, so this may be a read error. The rearrangement uses TRBV3-1 and TRBJ1-6, with D uncertain. Per the germline V gene, CDR1 is LGHDT and CDR2 is YNNKEL (reference sequence). The CDR3 totals 12 residues. As DNA, the CDR3 is TGTGCCAGCAGCGAAAAAAATTCATCCCTCCACTTT. Translating it yields CASSEKNSSLHF.

V and J are TRBV12-3 or TRBV12-4 and TRBJ2-7, with a possible D match to TRBD2 (7 bases). V was clipped by 3 bases and J by 1 base, with 19 bases between them. The CDR3 consists of 17 residues. CDR3 DNA: TGTGCCAGCAGTTTGGTGGGGGGGGCCCGATTTTCCTACGAGCAGTACGTC. It encodes CASSLVGGARFSYEQYV.

The table lists this clonotype with a few counts. The rearrangement links TRBV6-1 to TRBJ2-2, with 10 nucleotides matching TRBD2. V shed 6 bases, J shed 0 bases, and the junction held 4 bases outside the gene matches. The CDR3 extends over 16 amino acids. CDR1 and CDR2 from the germline V gene are MNHNS and SASEGT. The CDR3 nucleotides read TGTGCCAGCAGACGGACTAGCGGTACGAACACCGGGGAGCTGTTTTTT. It translates to CASRRTSGTNTGELFF.

CDR3 coding DNA: TGCGCCAGCAGCCAAGATGGGGGGCTGAACTACGAGCAGTACTTC. This encodes CASSQDGGLNYEQYF. V gene TRBV4-3 combines with J gene TRBJ2-7, with D perhaps assigned TRBD1 or TRBD2 (6 bases each). V dropped 0 bases and J dropped 3 bases, with 12 bases sitting between them. This CDR3 contains 15 residues. Germline V gives CDR1 LGHNA, CDR2 YSLEER.

This clonotype showed up many times. V and J are TRBV5-1 and TRBJ2-1, with D unclear. Per germline, CDR1 SGHRS and CDR2 YFSETQ. V was clipped by 3 bases and J by 3 bases, with 10 bases between them. The CDR3 is 14 amino acids. The CDR3 bases are TGCGCCAGCAGCTCCTGGCAGGACTACAATGAGCAGTTCTTC. Translation gives CASSSWQDYNEQFF.

This sequence joins TRBV4-1 and TRBJ1-2; D not certain. Per germline, CDR1 MGHRA and CDR2 YSYEKL. Trimming stripped 4 bases from V and 4 bases from J, with 19 bases between. The CDR3 length is 16 residues. The CDR3 loop reads CASSPAGPGFAYGYTF. The CDR3 DNA sequence: TGCGCCAGCAGCCCCGCCGGGCCAGGATTCGCCTATGGCTACACCTTC.

This clonotype was counted at least ten times. The chain uses TRBV6-1 and TRBJ2-5, with D possibly matching TRBD1 (6 bases). The germline V gene has CDR1 MNHNS and CDR2 SASEGT. The V end lost 5 bases, the J end lost 3 bases, and 22 bases lay between the germline ends. The CDR3 totals 17 residues. The CDR3 here is CASSRETPLRGEETQYF. As DNA, the CDR3 is TGTGCCAGCAGTAGGGAAACTCCGCTCAGGGGAGAAGAGACCCAGTACTTC.

This clonotype turned up a few times. The rearrangement links TRBV11-3 to TRBJ2-7, with 9 bases lining up with TRBD1. Trimming cost V 6 bases and J 5 bases; bases outside gene matches: 11. The CDR3 extends over 15 amino acids. Germline CDR1 reads SGHNT; CDR2 reads YENEEA. CDR3 nucleotide sequence: TGTGCCAGCAGAAAGAGGTACAGGGGGCTTAACGAGCAGTACGTC. As protein: CASRKRYRGLNEQYV.

With respect to this clonotype: It may be a read error: a sequence one base away is much more abundant. The chain has TRBV3-1 and TRBJ2-1; a possible D gene is TRBD2 (6 bases). The CDR3 spans 16 residues. Germline V gene sequence: CDR1 LGHDT, CDR2 YNNKEL (reference sequence). The CDR3 region is CGSSPTSGPSYNEQFF. The CDR3 DNA sequence: TGTGGCAGCAGCCCGACAAGCGGGCCCTCCTACAATGAGCAGTTCTTC.

This clonotype turned up a few times. V usage is TRBV27 and J usage is TRBJ2-7; D unresolved. Germline loops: CDR1 MNHEY, CDR2 SMNVEV (reference sequence). The CDR3 has 11 amino acids. The germline V and J ends were trimmed by 2 bases and 5 bases, with 4 bases remaining between them. CDR3 nucleotide sequence: TGTGCCAGCAGTTTAGGGGACGAGCAGTACTTC. It translates to CASSLGDEQYF.